This is a list of T cell receptor beta chains from one sample in a study of blood T cell repertoires in COVID-19. Sequenced by immunoSEQ multiplex PCR; TCRdb stores in-frame clones only, minus some. Found here are approximately 120,000 clones, about 83% of them singletons; the top ten hold approximately 5.3%. The sample consisted of peripheral blood. Receptor source: a human donor in a cohort sampled during active COVID-19. Each CDR3 is given with its conserved first and last residue. The order of the fields is V gene, J gene, clone size, D gene, CDR3 protein, CDR3 DNA. The D gene is left open where the match is weak. Where a row states a size, it is once, few, many or the class of an expanded clone; other rows omit it.

TRBV11-2	TRBJ2-7	NA	NA	CASSLNLAAYEQYF	TGTGCCAGCAGCTTAAACCTAGCCGCGTACGAGCAGTACTTC
TRBV9	TRBJ1-4	NA	NA	CASSVTGTTNEKLFF	TGTGCCAGCAGCGTAACAGGGACAACTAATGAAAAACTGTTTTTT
TRBV24-1	TRBJ2-7	NA	TRBD1	CATSDSTGNEQYF	TGTGCCACCAGTGATTCGACAGGGAACGAGCAGTACTTC
TRBV19	TRBJ2-7	NA	NA	CAKRRGPAVSYEQYF	TGTGCCAAAAGGAGGGGGCCCGCGGTCTCCTACGAGCAGTACTTC
TRBV5-4	TRBJ2-2	NA	TRBD2	CASSQRGLTNTGELFF	TGTGCCAGCAGCCAGCGGGGACTTACGAACACCGGGGAGCTGTTTTTT
TRBV6-6	TRBJ1-5	NA	TRBD1	CASQGALNQPQHF	TGTGCCAGTCAGGGGGCCCTCAATCAGCCCCAGCATTTT
TRBV18	TRBJ2-7	NA	TRBD2	CASSPIAGPLTYEQYF	TGTGCCAGCTCACCAATAGCGGGACCACTTACCTACGAGCAGTACTTC
TRBV4-1	TRBJ2-3	few	NA	CASSQVGGRQRTNTDTQYF	TGCGCCAGCAGCCAAGTAGGGGGTAGACAGAGGACAAACACAGATACGCAGTATTTT
TRBV7-2	TRBJ2-1	NA	NA	CASSLASGLREQFF	TGTGCCAGCAGCTTAGCATCAGGATTAAGGGAGCAGTTCTTC
TRBV7-9	TRBJ2-7	NA	TRBD1	CAGSHQDRTYEQYF	TGTGCCGGCTCCCACCAGGACAGGACCTACGAGCAGTACTTC
TRBV28	TRBJ2-2	few	NA	CASSFTPDADTGELFF	TGTGCCAGCAGTTTCACCCCCGACGCGGACACCGGGGAGCTGTTTTTT
TRBV4-1	TRBJ1-2	NA	TRBD1	CASRLERQGSYGYTF	TGCGCCAGCAGATTGGAGAGACAGGGATCATATGGCTACACCTTC
TRBV2	TRBJ2-7	NA	NA	CASSEHPSSSYEQYF	TGTGCCAGCAGTGAACATCCCTCGAGCTCCTACGAGCAGTACTTC
TRBV5-1	TRBJ2-5	NA	NA	CASSFGQPQETQYF	TGCGCCAGCAGCTTTGGGCAGCCCCAAGAGACCCAGTACTTC
TRBV5-4	TRBJ2-1	NA	TRBD2	CASSSGLVAVNEQFF	TGTGCCAGCAGCTCCGGACTAGTTGCGGTCAATGAGCAGTTCTTC
TRBV3-1/TRBV3-2	TRBJ1-2	NA	NA	CASSPLRQTNYGYTF	TGTGCCAGCAGCCCCCTCCGACAGACAAACTATGGCTACACCTTC
TRBV5-1	TRBJ1-3	once	TRBD1	CASSHGQGARGNTIYF	TGCGCCAGCAGCCACGGACAGGGGGCGAGGGGAAACACCATATATTTT
TRBV4-1	TRBJ2-5	NA	TRBD2	CASSPAPTSGSETQYF	TGCGCCAGCAGCCCAGCTCCTACTAGCGGGAGTGAGACCCAGTACTTC
TRBV7-2	TRBJ2-6	NA	NA	CASSPKRGANVLTF	TGTGCCAGCAGCCCTAAACGTGGGGCCAACGTCCTGACTTTC
TRBV15	TRBJ1-5	once	NA	CATSVGGGQPQHF	TGTGCCACCAGCGTGGGGGGAGGTCAGCCCCAGCATTTT
TRBV5-6	TRBJ2-7	NA	TRBD1	CASSPQGAKQYF	TGTGCCAGCAGCCCCCAGGGGGCTAAGCAGTACTTC
TRBV6-2/TRBV6-3	TRBJ2-2	NA	TRBD2	CASSYWVRGSPDTGELFF	TGTGCCAGCAGTTACTGGGTCCGCGGGAGTCCTGACACCGGGGAGCTGTTTTTT
TRBV29-1	TRBJ1-4	NA	NA	CSVEEGQHPKLFF	TGCAGCGTTGAAGAGGGCCAGCACCCAAAACTGTTTTTT
TRBV7-2	TRBJ2-1	NA	NA	CASILGSSYNEQFF	TGTGCCAGCATCTTGGGGAGCTCCTACAATGAGCAGTTCTTC
TRBV30	TRBJ2-4	once	NA	CAWTGSGNIQYF	TGTGCCTGGACGGGGTCTGGGAACATTCAGTACTTC
TRBV6-1	TRBJ2-7	NA	NA	CASSEVAEAPGEQYF	TGTGCCAGCAGTGAAGTAGCAGAGGCGCCCGGAGAGCAGTACTTC
TRBV2	TRBJ2-1	NA	NA	CASRQYNEQFF	TGTGCCAGCAGACAGTACAATGAGCAGTTCTTC
TRBV27	TRBJ2-7	NA	NA	CASSLGGGKHEQYF	TGTGCCAGCAGTTTAGGGGGGGGCAAACACGAGCAGTACTTC
TRBV7-8	TRBJ2-1	NA	TRBD2	CASSPNTLLAVGNEQFF	TGTGCCAGCAGCCCGAATACCCTACTAGCGGTCGGAAATGAGCAGTTCTTC
TRBV29-1	TRBJ2-7	NA	NA	CSAQIPERASYEQYF	TGCAGCGCTCAGATCCCCGAGCGGGCCAGCTACGAGCAGTACTTC
TRBV5-8	TRBJ2-7	NA	TRBD2	CASRWTSGRSYEQYF	TGTGCCAGCAGATGGACTAGCGGGAGGAGTTACGAGCAGTACTTC
TRBV12-3/TRBV12-4	TRBJ1-1	NA	NA	CASRMTVAEAFF	TGTGCCAGCAGGATGACTGTAGCTGAAGCTTTCTTT
TRBV2	TRBJ2-7	NA	NA	CASSGQFYEQYF	TGTGCCAGCAGTGGACAGTTCTACGAGCAGTACTTC
TRBV5-1	TRBJ2-3	NA	TRBD2	CASTLAGGPDTQYF	TGCGCCAGCACACTAGCGGGAGGGCCAGATACGCAGTATTTT
TRBV4-3	TRBJ1-1	once	TRBD1	CASSQGTGERNEAFF	TGCGCCAGCAGCCAAGGGACAGGGGAGAGGAATGAAGCTTTCTTT
TRBV30	TRBJ2-7	NA	NA	CAWRNWARANLPGEQYF	TGTGCCTGGAGGAATTGGGCGAGAGCTAATCTACCGGGGGAGCAGTACTTC
TRBV25-1	TRBJ2-6	NA	NA	CASSRAGANVLTF	TGTGCCAGCAGCAGGGCTGGGGCCAACGTCCTGACTTTC
TRBV28	TRBJ1-2	NA	TRBD1	CASRQTGGAGGYTF	TGTGCCAGCAGACAAACAGGGGGAGCGGGTGGCTACACCTTC
TRBV7-2	TRBJ2-3	NA	TRBD2	CASSLWTSGRASTDTQYF	TGTGCCAGCAGCTTATGGACTAGCGGGAGGGCAAGCACAGATACGCAGTATTTT
TRBV6-1	TRBJ2-7	NA	NA	CASSEPTNYEQYF	TGTGCCAGCAGTGAACCTACGAACTACGAGCAGTACTTC
TRBV6-2/TRBV6-3	TRBJ2-5	NA	TRBD2	CASSTGEGRETQYF	TGTGCCAGCAGCACGGGGGAGGGACGGGAGACCCAGTACTTC
TRBV7-7	TRBJ2-5	NA	TRBD2	CASSDKGLTETQYF	TGTGCCAGCAGCGATAAGGGACTAACGGAGACCCAGTACTTC
TRBV5-5	TRBJ2-2	NA	NA	CASSFGISSPTGELFF	TGTGCCAGCAGCTTCGGTATTTCTTCCCCCACCGGGGAGCTGTTTTTT
TRBV24-1	TRBJ2-1	NA	NA	CATSDFSRAYNEQFF	TGTGCCACCAGTGATTTTAGCCGAGCGTACAATGAGCAGTTCTTC
TRBV5-4	TRBJ2-1	few	TRBD2	CASSSSGSSYNEQFF	TGTGCCAGCAGCTCTAGCGGGAGCTCCTACAATGAGCAGTTCTTC
TRBV27	TRBJ1-2	NA	TRBD1	CASSRTPGQGGGGYTF	TGTGCCAGCAGTCGGACGCCTGGACAGGGGGGAGGTGGCTACACCTTC
TRBV5-1	TRBJ2-5	NA	TRBD1	CASRFRQGASGETQYF	TGCGCCAGCAGATTTCGACAGGGGGCTTCGGGGGAGACCCAGTACTTC
TRBV27	TRBJ2-7	NA	TRBD1	CASSLVGTASYEQYF	TGTGCCAGCAGTTTAGTGGGGACAGCCTCCTACGAGCAGTACTTC
TRBV19	TRBJ2-3	NA	NA	CASSISGRRRADTQYF	TGTGCCAGTAGTATATCCGGTCGGAGGAGGGCAGATACGCAGTATTTT
TRBV18	TRBJ2-1	NA	TRBD2	CASSLNTGTSGYNEQFF	TGTGCCAGCTCCTTAAACACCGGGACTAGCGGGTACAATGAGCAGTTCTTC
TRBV19	TRBJ2-3	once	TRBD2	CARGLLADTDTQYF	TGTGCCAGGGGACTACTAGCTGACACAGATACGCAGTATTTT
TRBV28	TRBJ1-6	NA	NA	CASSLRQRHSPLHF	TGTGCCAGCAGTTTACGGCAGAGGCATTCACCCCTCCACTTT
TRBV2	TRBJ2-2	NA	TRBD1	CASRDRVGTGELFF	TGTGCCAGCAGAGACAGGGTTGGCACCGGGGAGCTGTTTTTT